These 28 T cell receptor beta chains originate from one sample sequenced in a study of T cells in Graves' hyperthyroidism and ophthalmopathy. The source material, RNA transcripts, was used to amplify TCR beta CDR3 regions. During a first-round RT-PCR of the TCR CDR3, the HTBI primer set was used. TCRdb recomputed calls from the multiplex PCR reads with MiXCR, one row per CDR3 protein. The sample yields approximately 870,000 distinct CDR3 sequences, roughly 40% seen once. What was sequenced was blood. Receptors were obtained from a man younger than 35 with Graves' hyperthyroidism.

This clonotype was found many times. The rearrangement links TRBV29-1 to TRBJ2-7; a weak D match, TRBD2 (6 bases). From germline, CDR1 is SQVTM and CDR2 ANQGSEA. The CDR3 length is 15 residues. V gave up 2 bases and J gave up 2 bases, with 16 bases separating them. The DNA of the CDR3 is TGCAGCGTTGAACGGGATAGCGGTCCAACCTACGAGCAGTACTTC. Amino acid sequence: CSVERDSGPTYEQYF.

This clonotype was seen only a few times. The junction differs from germline at one of its ends, possibly a read error. V and J are TRBV10-3 and TRBJ2-7, with 7 bases identical to TRBD1. The CDR3 covers 15 residues. The germline V gene encodes CDR1 ENHRY and CDR2 SYGVKD. CDR3 in amino acids: CASSPRGRFSYEQYF. The CDR3 coding sequence is TGTGCCAGCAGTCCAAGGGGGCGCTTTTCCTACGAGCAGTACTTC.

On this clonotype itself: A single base separates this from a much larger clone, so it may be a read error. V usage is TRBV9 and J usage is TRBJ1-5, with D unclear. The germline CDR1 and CDR2 sequences are SGDLS and YYNGEE. CDR3 size: 15 residues. The CDR3 spells CASSDGPGGDQPRHF. In nucleotides, the CDR3 is TGTGCCAGCAGTGATGGGCCCGGCGGCGATCAGCCCCGGCATTTT.

The rearrangement joins TRBV4-1 to TRBJ1-3; a weak D match, TRBD1 (6 bases). This CDR3 contains 15 residues. Germline V lookup: CDR1 MGHRA, CDR2 YSYEKL. V was clipped by 1 base and J by 3 bases, with 10 bases between them. CDR3 nucleotide sequence: TGCGCCAGCAGCCAAGTGGGGGCGCTTGGAAACACCATATATTTT. It specifies CASSQVGALGNTIYF.

The chain's CDR3 is CASSEEKLQAFF. The CDR3 bases are TGTGCCAGCAGTGAAGAGAAGCTCCAAGCTTTCTTT. The V and J genes are TRBV2 and TRBJ1-1, with D uncertain. Trimming removed 1 base from V and 9 bases from J, with 9 bases in between. Germline CDR1 and CDR2: SNHLY and FYNNEI. The CDR3 has 12 amino acids. The variable domain in full, with the rest retrieved from reference TRBV2 and TRBJ1-1, is EPEVTQTPSHQVTQMGQEVILRCVPISNHLYFYWYRQILGQKVEFLVSFYNNEISEKSEIFDDQFSVERPDGSNFTLKIRSTKLEDSAMYFCASSEEKLQAFFGQGTRLTVV.

A note on this clonotype: A much bigger clone sits one base away, suggesting this may be a read error. V and J are TRBV10-3 and TRBJ1-5; a possible D gene is TRBD1 (5 bases). Germline lookup yields CDR1 ENHRY and CDR2 SYGVKD. The length of the CDR3 is 12 residues. CDR3 DNA sequence: TGTGCCAGCGGACAAGATAAGGGGCCCCGGCATTTT. Its protein product is CASGQDKGPRHF.

As to this clonotype: The junction departs from the called germline gene at one end, perhaps through a read error. V gene TRBV9 combines with J gene TRBJ2-3; 8 bases agree with TRBD2. The CDR3 is 12 residues long. Germline V gives CDR1 SGDLS, CDR2 YYNGEE. This CDR3 is CVSSAGAGEQYF. The DNA for the CDR3 is TGTGTCAGCAGCGCCGGAGCGGGAGAGCAGTATTTT.

This clonotype appeared a few times. The V call is TRBV20-1, the J call TRBJ1-1, with D hard to call. Trimming removed 2 bases at V and 6 bases at J, with 13 bases between. The CDR3 totals 13 residues. Per germline, CDR1 DFQATT and CDR2 SNEGSKA (reference sequence). The CDR3 sequence is CSARRSAWPEAFF. CDR3 coding DNA: TGCAGTGCTAGAAGGTCGGCGTGGCCTGAAGCTTTCTTT.

This clonotype was seen just once. In this CDR3 the conserved last residue, phenylalanine or tryptophan, is missing, so a read error is likely. The chain uses TRBV7-9 and TRBJ1-1; D gene unclear. The germline V gene has CDR1 SEHNR and CDR2 FQNEAQ (reference sequence). This CDR3 spans 14 amino acids. V dropped 8 bases and J dropped 4 bases, with 17 bases sitting between them. The CDR3 DNA is TGTGCCAGCGTATCTAGCGGGTCGAGCACTGAAGCTTTCCTT. This translates into CASVSSGSSTEAFL.

The V call is TRBV5-1, the J call TRBJ1-6; a weak D match, TRBD1 (5 bases). Germline CDR1 is SGHRS and CDR2 is YFSETQ. This CDR3 is built from 11 residues. Trimming shortened V by 10 bases and J by 8 bases, and 10 bases separated the two germline ends. CDR3 bases: TGCGCCGGGGGACCTGATTCACCCCTCCACTTT. It yields the protein CAGGPDSPLHF. The full variable domain, its missing parts supplied by reference TRBV5-1 and TRBJ1-6, is KAGVTQTPRYLIKTRGQQVTLSCSPISGHRSVSWYQQTPGQGLQFLFEYFSETQRNKGNFPGRFSGRQFSNSRSEMNVSTLELGDSALYLCAGGPDSPLHFGNGTRLTVT.

The chain links TRBV7-2 to TRBJ2-7; no reliable D call. Per germline, CDR1 SGHTA and CDR2 FQGNSA. There are 15 residues in the CDR3. V was cut by 3 bases and J by 6 bases, with 18 bases left in between. CDR3: CASSFHTNPTSEQYF. The CDR3 DNA reads TGTGCCAGCAGCTTCCACACTAACCCGACCTCCGAGCAGTACTTC.

This clonotype was recorded many times. This chain connects TRBV19 to TRBJ1-1; D call uncertain. The germline V and J ends were trimmed by 7 bases and 8 bases, with 17 bases remaining between them. Germline V CDR1 and CDR2: LNHDA, SQIVND (reference sequence). This CDR3 comprises 13 residues. The CDR3 coding sequence is TGTGCCAGTACCCGAGGCCCCGGACGCGAAGCTTTCTTT. It yields the protein CASTRGPGREAFF.

This clonotype was seen many times. The genes are TRBV29-1 and TRBJ1-1; possibly TRBD1 for D (6 bases). The CDR3 sequence is 11 residues long. Trimming shortened V by 3 bases and J by 6 bases, and 8 bases separated the two germline ends. Germline V CDR1 and CDR2: SQVTM, ANQGSEA. CDR3 in amino acids: CSVDRGAEAFF. The DNA for the CDR3 is TGCAGCGTTGACAGGGGCGCTGAAGCTTTCTTT. The full variable domain, rest sourced from reference TRBV29-1 and TRBJ1-1, is SAVISQKPSRDICQRGTSLTIQCQVDSQVTMMFWYRQQPGQSLTLIATANQGSEATYESGFVIDKFPISRPNLTFSTLTVSNMSPEDSSIYLCSVDRGAEAFFGQGTRLTVV.

V gene TRBV6-5 combines with J gene TRBJ1-1; a possible D gene is TRBD1 (5 bases). V was clipped by 1 base and J by 3 bases, with 9 bases between them. Germline CDR1 and CDR2: MNHEY and SVGAGI. The CDR3 contains 14 residues. DNA of the CDR3: TGTGCCAGCAGTTACTACGGGGGGGACACTGAAGCTTTCTTT. It yields the protein CASSYYGGDTEAFF.

This clonotype was found a few times. V usage is TRBV12-3 or TRBV12-4 and J usage is TRBJ2-2, with D maybe TRBD2 (6 bases). V lost 5 bases and J lost 12, with 19 bases in between. The CDR3 spans 14 residues. The CDR3: CASSDRDLSFQLFF. The CDR3 DNA follows: TGTGCCAGCAGTGACCGGGACTTAAGTTTTCAGCTGTTTTTT.

The V and J genes are TRBV7-9 and TRBJ1-2; perhaps TRBD1 as D (5 bases). Trimming removed 5 bases from V and 6 bases from J, with 19 bases in between. The CDR3 length is 15 residues. Germline V gene data show CDR1 as SEHNR and CDR2 as FQNEAQ (reference sequence). The CDR3 sequence: CASSQGVREIDGYTF. The CDR3 DNA is TGTGCCAGCAGCCAAGGGGTCAGGGAAATAGATGGCTACACCTTC.

The chain links TRBV2 to TRBJ2-5; 8 nucleotides line up with TRBD2. The germline CDR1 and CDR2 sequences are SNHLY and FYNNEI. The J segment lost 4 bases and the V segment lost 7 bases, leaving 2 bases of the junction unmatched. CDR3 length equals 12 residues. In DNA form, the CDR3 reads TGTGCCAGCATCCTAGCGGGAGAGACCCAGTACTTC. This sequence encodes CASILAGETQYF.

The sample holds many counts of this clonotype. This chain connects TRBV29-1 to TRBJ1-2; D perhaps matches TRBD1 (5 bases). V shed 2 bases and J shed 6 bases, with 7 bases lying between them. This CDR3 is 11 amino acids long. The germline V gene encodes CDR1 SQVTM and CDR2 ANQGSEA. CDR3 DNA sequence: TGCAGCGTTGAAAGGGGTGATGGCTACACCTTC. This gives the protein CSVERGDGYTF.

V usage is TRBV6-5 and J usage is TRBJ2-2; the match to TRBD1 covers 7 bases. This CDR3 is built from 15 residues. V shed 6 bases and J 6 bases; nucleotides not matched to a gene: 10. Germline lookup yields CDR1 MNHEY and CDR2 SVGAGI. The CDR3 region is CASRANRGVAGELFF. CDR3 sequence (DNA): TGTGCCAGCAGGGCGAACAGGGGTGTCGCCGGGGAGCTGTTTTTT.

This clonotype was observed a handful of times. This sequence joins TRBV9 and TRBJ1-1; D is unclear. CDR3 length: 15 residues. V dropped 0 bases and J dropped 1 base, with 10 bases sitting between them. The V gene's germline CDR1 is SGDLS and CDR2 YYNGEE. For the CDR3, the DNA is TGTGCCAGCAGCGTAGAAGGCGGAGGGAACACTGAAGCTTTCTTT. Translation: CASSVEGGGNTEAFF.

The chain uses TRBV9 and TRBJ2-3, with TRBD2 identical over 10 bases. Germline V gene data show CDR1 as SGDLS and CDR2 as YYNGEE. V was pared by 3 bases and J by 6 bases, with 4 bases of the junction left unmatched. The CDR3 extends over 14 amino acids. DNA of the CDR3: TGTGCCAGCAGCGCTAGCGGGGGTCCGGATACGCAGTATTTT. Translated: CASSASGGPDTQYF. Combining the CDR3 with reference TRBV9 and TRBJ2-3 gives the whole variable domain DSGVTQTPKHLITATGQRVTLRCSPRSGDLSVYWYQQSLDQGLQFLIQYYNGEERAKGNILERFSAQQFPDLHSELNLSSLELGDSALYFCASSASGGPDTQYFGPGTRLTVL.

The chain carries TRBV20-1 and TRBJ1-2; the D is unclear. The CDR3 consists of 12 residues. Trimming took 1 base from V and 3 from J, leaving 6 bases between them. Germline V gene sequence: CDR1 DFQATT, CDR2 SNEGSKA (reference sequence). The DNA of the CDR3 is TGCAGTGCTAGAGGGTCCCACTATGGCTACACCTTC. This gives the protein CSARGSHYGYTF.

The chain recombines TRBV29-1 with TRBJ2-6, with D unclear. This CDR3 has 13 residues. Germline V gene data show CDR1 as SQVTM and CDR2 as ANQGSEA. CDR3 DNA: TGCAGTTTAACGGCGTCTGGGGCCAACGTCCTGACTTTC. Translation: CSLTASGANVLTF.

This clonotype turned up a few times. CDR3 in amino acids: CASSQDTTTSGETQYF. The CDR3 coding sequence is TGCGCCAGCAGCCAAGATACAACGACTAGCGGGGAGACCCAGTACTTC. V is TRBV4-1 and J is TRBJ2-5, with 10 bases aligning to TRBD2. Germline V lookup: CDR1 MGHRA, CDR2 YSYEKL. The trim removed 0 bases at V and 5 bases at J, leaving 6 bases unmatched. CDR3 size: 16 residues.

The V and J genes are TRBV4-3 and TRBJ1-2, with D hard to call. The V gene lost 1 base and the J gene lost 4 bases, with 10 bases spanning the gap. CDR1 and CDR2 (germline): LGHNA, YSLEER. The CDR3 covers 14 residues. CDR3 in amino acids: CASSQVNDFYGYTF. The CDR3 coding sequence is TGCGCCAGCAGCCAAGTTAATGATTTCTATGGCTACACCTTC.

This clonotype was counted many times. This chain links TRBV5-1 with TRBJ1-6; D may be TRBD1 (5 bases). This CDR3 spans 15 amino acids. The germline V and J ends were trimmed by 3 bases and 6 bases, with 13 bases remaining between them. Per germline, CDR1 SGHRS and CDR2 YFSETQ. The CDR3 reads CASSWGTDANSPLHF. The CDR3 DNA is TGCGCCAGCAGCTGGGGGACGGACGCTAATTCACCCCTCCACTTT.

This clonotype has a count of ten or more. J is TRBJ1-3 and V is TRBV7-2; a possible D gene is TRBD1 (5 bases). The CDR3 consists of 14 residues. The V and J ends lost 1 base and 3 bases respectively, with 7 bases between them. Per the germline V gene, CDR1 is SGHTA and CDR2 is FQGNSA. This chain's CDR3 is CASSLERGGNTIYF. CDR3 bases: TGTGCCAGCAGCTTAGAGAGGGGTGGAAACACCATATATTTT.

This chain connects TRBV25-1 to TRBJ1-2, with TRBD1 matching over 8 bases. Trimming took 3 bases from V and 3 from J; bases not matched to a gene: 9. The CDR3 has 16 amino acids. Germline CDR1 is MGHDK and CDR2 is SYGVNS. CDR3 protein: CASSEPGQELYYGYTF. CDR3 nucleotides: TGTGCCAGCAGTGAGCCGGGACAGGAGTTGTACTATGGCTACACCTTC.